The 5 T cell receptor beta chains listed next were all sequenced from one sample in a study of T cells in Graves' hyperthyroidism and ophthalmopathy. What was amplified from RNA transcripts were TCR beta CDR3 regions. During a first-round RT-PCR of the TCR CDR3, the HTBI primer set was used. TCRdb independently ran MiXCR on the multiplex PCR reads; one entry per CDR3 protein. The data show 560,000 or so distinct CDR3 sequences, about 43% seen once. Input material: peripheral blood or thyroid tissue (not recorded which). The receptors originated from a woman younger than 35 with Graves' hyperthyroidism.

This clonotype was recorded many times. The chain combines TRBV20-1 with TRBJ1-6; D uncertain. Germline lookup yields CDR1 DFQATT and CDR2 SNEGSKA (reference sequence). Trimming removed 0 bases from V and 10 bases from J, with 10 bases in between. The CDR3 totals 13 residues. CDR3 protein: CSARDLGRSPLHF. The CDR3 nucleotides read TGCAGTGCTAGAGATTTGGGGAGGTCACCCCTCCACTTT.

This clonotype was picked up a small number of times. The chain uses TRBV7-2 and TRBJ1-1, with D hard to call. The germline V and J ends were trimmed by 5 bases and 2 bases, with 15 bases remaining between them. Germline CDR1 reads SGHTA; CDR2 reads FQGNSA. This CDR3 has 15 residues. The CDR3 loop reads CASSAERAVNTEAFF. The CDR3 nucleotides are TGTGCCAGCAGCGCCGAGCGGGCAGTTAACACTGAAGCTTTCTTT.

This clonotype has just a few counts. The V and J genes are TRBV9 and TRBJ1-4; 8 nucleotides match TRBD1. Germline values: CDR1 SGDLS, CDR2 YYNGEE. The CDR3 has 16 amino acids. Trimming cost V 4 bases and J 3 bases; bases outside gene matches: 8. The CDR3 bases are TGTGCCAGCAGCATCGGACAGGGTTTAGCTAATGAAAAACTGTTTTTT. As protein: CASSIGQGLANEKLFF.

A remark on this clonotype: The missing conserved phenylalanine or tryptophan at the end of this CDR3 makes a read error likely. This chain joins TRBV12-3 or TRBV12-4 and TRBJ1-1; D not certain. This CDR3 has 14 amino acids. The V and J ends lost 3 bases and 0 bases respectively, with 8 bases between them. CDR3 sequence reads: CASSLGTVNTEAFL. The CDR3 DNA reads TGTGCCAGCAGTTTGGGCACAGTGAACACTGAAGCTTTCCTT.

CDR3 DNA sequence: TGTGCCAGCAGCTTAGCTTACGGGACAGGCGGGACCGGGGAGCTGTTTTTT. Translated, it gives CASSLAYGTGGTGELFF. The rearrangement joins TRBV11-3 to TRBJ2-2; TRBD1 matches at 8 bases. The CDR3 sequence is 17 residues long. Germline assignment: CDR1 SGHNT and CDR2 YENEEA. The V gene end was trimmed by 1 base and the J gene end by 5 bases; junction bases not matched to a gene: 9.